This is a list of T cell receptor beta chains from one sample in a study of cytomegalovirus exposure and HLA in healthy donors. TCRdb's table, derived via immunoSEQ multiplex PCR, lists solely in-frame clones and lacks some. The table has more than 130,000 clones, 60% to 85% seen once. Material for sequencing was PBMCs. The source is a man between 18 and 35 years old in good health and CMV-seronegative. CDR3s leave out the opening cysteine and the closing phenylalanine or tryptophan. A clone size is listed for some rows: how often the clone was seen (once, few, many), or a class if it is expanded.

NA | TRBJ1-3 | TRBV4-1 | ASSLGQGGNTIY
NA | NA | TRBV6-5 | ASHSRSRLYEQY
once | TRBJ1-1 | TRBV28 | ASLTVMNTEAF
NA | TRBJ2-7 | TRBV7-4 | ASSPGTISPSSYEQY
NA | TRBJ2-5 | TRBV28 | ASSSLRGGPSETQY
NA | TRBJ2-1 | TRBV30 | AWINVIGAYNEQF
NA | TRBJ2-5 | TRBV7-8 | ASSFPGQGAPKY
NA | TRBJ2-1 | TRBV28 | ASSLRGDEQF
few | TRBJ1-4 | TRBV7-6 | ASSLVGQGRTNEKLF
NA | TRBJ1-2 | TRBV11-2 | ASSETAAGYT
once | TRBJ1-4 | TRBV18 | ASSPAQLLRGTNEKLF
few | TRBJ2-1 | TRBV6-5 | ASSPTGGGQF
once | TRBJ2-1 | TRBV29-1 | SVARGSSYNEQF
NA | TRBJ2-1 | TRBV6-1 | ASRNDRHLGNEQF
NA | TRBJ1-1 | TRBV5-1 | ASSLNGQVVTEAF
NA | TRBJ2-1 | TRBV6-4 | ASSGLAGGNEQF
NA | TRBJ1-1 | TRBV30 | AWNFARMNTEAF
NA | TRBJ1-2 | TRBV7-2 | ASSSSQGTGGDGYT
NA | TRBJ1-2 | TRBV29-1 | SVEDDRNYYGYT
NA | TRBJ1-5 | TRBV15 | ATSRNKLTGGTLNQPQH
NA | TRBJ2-1 | TRBV27 | ASSFIAAGPYNEQF
NA | TRBJ2-2 | TRBV19 | ASRNRGGELF
NA | TRBJ2-3 | TRBV11-2 | ASSLEGAGLTDTQY
few | TRBJ1-2 | TRBV18 | ASSSHVGASTGGTYGYT
few | TRBJ1-1 | TRBV6-1 | ASSEPPRDTEAF
NA | TRBJ1-2 | TRBV5-1 | ASSMGTEGYGYT
NA | TRBJ1-1 | TRBV9 | ASSPGTGGFEAF
NA | TRBJ2-5 | TRBV11-2 | ASSLAGLSGSMGTQY
NA | TRBJ1-1 | TRBV7-9 | ASSIRPGSTEAF
NA | TRBJ1-3 | TRBV25-1 | ASSEEGSGNTIY
NA | TRBJ1-5 | TRBV5-8 | ASSFKGYENQPQH
NA | TRBJ1-6 | TRBV30 | AWRSGTANSPLH
NA | TRBJ2-7 | TRBV4-1 | ASAAGQGTYEQY
NA | TRBJ2-2 | TRBV7-2 | ASSLGSPGRYNTGELF
NA | TRBJ2-5 | TRBV5-4 | ASSFSGLEETQY
NA | TRBJ2-7 | TRBV5-1 | ASSLDIYEQY
once | NA | TRBV6-5 | ASSYTLAGVVEQY
few | TRBJ2-5 | TRBV6-6 | ASSYSAVQETQY
NA | TRBJ2-7 | TRBV7-9 | ASSPRQSEQY
NA | TRBJ1-5 | TRBV5-3 | ARRHTTGGLDFSNQPQH
few | TRBJ2-7 | TRBV19 | ASSIQGFNEQY
NA | TRBJ2-7 | TRBV28 | ASGRETYEQY
NA | TRBJ1-2 | TRBV9 | ASSVAGFGYT
few | TRBJ2-6 | TRBV10-2 | ASGRGTSSGANVLT
NA | TRBJ2-7 | TRBV5-8 | ASSFIWAVDSYEQY